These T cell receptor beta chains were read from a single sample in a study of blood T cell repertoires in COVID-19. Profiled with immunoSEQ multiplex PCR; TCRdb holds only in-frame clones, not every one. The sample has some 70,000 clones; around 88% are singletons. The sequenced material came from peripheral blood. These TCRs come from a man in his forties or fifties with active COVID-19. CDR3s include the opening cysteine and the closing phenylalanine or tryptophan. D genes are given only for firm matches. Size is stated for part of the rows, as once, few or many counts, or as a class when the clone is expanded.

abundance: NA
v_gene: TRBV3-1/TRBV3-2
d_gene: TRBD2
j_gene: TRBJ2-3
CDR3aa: CASSLAGRRDTQYF
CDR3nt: TGTGCCAGCAGCTTAGCGGGGCGCAGGGATACGCAGTATTTT

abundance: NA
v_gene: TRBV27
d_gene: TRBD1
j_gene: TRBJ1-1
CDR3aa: CASRGKYGQGNEAFF
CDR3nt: TGTGCCAGCAGGGGGAAATATGGACAGGGTAATGAAGCTTTCTTT

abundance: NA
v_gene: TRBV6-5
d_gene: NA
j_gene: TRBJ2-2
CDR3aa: CASRKGVALSGELFF
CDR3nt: TGTGCCAGCAGGAAGGGGGTAGCGTTATCCGGGGAGCTGTTTTTT

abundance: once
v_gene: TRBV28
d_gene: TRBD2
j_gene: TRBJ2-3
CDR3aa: CASSLGLEGAGGPNTQYF
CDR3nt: TGTGCCAGCAGTTTAGGACTTGAGGGAGCGGGGGGGCCGAATACGCAGTATTTT

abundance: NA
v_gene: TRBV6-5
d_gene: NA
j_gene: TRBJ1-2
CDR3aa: CASIQLGVNYGYTF
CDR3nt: TGTGCCAGCATTCAACTCGGGGTAAACTATGGCTACACCTTC

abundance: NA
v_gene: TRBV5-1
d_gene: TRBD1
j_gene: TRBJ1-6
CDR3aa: CASSLRTGTDSPLHF
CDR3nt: TGCGCCAGCAGCTTGAGGACAGGGACGGATTCACCCCTCCACTTT

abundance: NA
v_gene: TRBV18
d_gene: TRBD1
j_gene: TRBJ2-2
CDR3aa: CASSPRTGGNTGELFF
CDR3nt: TGTGCCAGCTCACCAAGGACAGGGGGAAACACCGGGGAGCTGTTTTTT

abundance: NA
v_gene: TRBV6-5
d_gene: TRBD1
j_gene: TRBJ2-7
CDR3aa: CASSMTGSYEQYF
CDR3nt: TGTGCCAGCAGTATGACAGGGAGCTACGAGCAGTACTTC

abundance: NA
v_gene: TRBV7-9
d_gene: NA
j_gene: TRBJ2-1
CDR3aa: CASSLPDRPLQFF
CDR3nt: TGTGCCAGCAGCTTACCGGACAGACCACTTCAGTTCTTC

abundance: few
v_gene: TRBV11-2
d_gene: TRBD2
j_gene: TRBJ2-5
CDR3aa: CASSPGLASGTQYF
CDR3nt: TGTGCCAGCAGCCCTGGACTAGCGAGCGGGACCCAGTACTTC

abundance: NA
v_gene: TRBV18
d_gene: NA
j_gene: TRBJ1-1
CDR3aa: CASSPIQGTEAFF
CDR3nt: TGTGCCAGCTCACCCATTCAGGGGACTGAAGCTTTCTTT

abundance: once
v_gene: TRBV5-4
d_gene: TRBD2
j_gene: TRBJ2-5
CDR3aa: CASSLVGLAEETQYF
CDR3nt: TGTGCCAGCAGCTTGGTCGGACTAGCGGAAGAGACCCAGTACTTC

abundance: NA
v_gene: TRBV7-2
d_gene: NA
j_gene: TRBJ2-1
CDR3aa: CASSLVVGDEQFF
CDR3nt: TGTGCCAGCAGCTTAGTAGTGGGCGATGAGCAGTTCTTC

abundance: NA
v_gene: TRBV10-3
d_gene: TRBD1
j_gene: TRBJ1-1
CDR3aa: CAISDFRTGTNTEAFF
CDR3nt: TGTGCCATCAGTGATTTCCGGACAGGGACGAACACTGAAGCTTTCTTT

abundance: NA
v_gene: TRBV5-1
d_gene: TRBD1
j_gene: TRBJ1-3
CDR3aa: CASSQAGQGFTGNTIYF
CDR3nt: TGCGCCAGCTCCCAGGCGGGACAGGGGTTCACTGGAAACACCATATATTTT

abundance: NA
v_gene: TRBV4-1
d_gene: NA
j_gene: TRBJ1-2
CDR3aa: CASSHAGADGYTF
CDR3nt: TGCGCCAGCAGCCACGCTGGGGCGGATGGCTACACCTTC

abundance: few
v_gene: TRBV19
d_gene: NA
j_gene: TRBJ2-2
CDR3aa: CASTRDFYTGELFF
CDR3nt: TGTGCCAGTACCCGGGACTTTTACACCGGGGAGCTGTTTTTT

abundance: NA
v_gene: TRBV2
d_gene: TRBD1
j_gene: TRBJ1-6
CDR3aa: CASNIQGGESSPLHF
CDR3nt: TGTGCCAGCAACATACAGGGGGGCGAGAGTTCACCCCTCCACTTT

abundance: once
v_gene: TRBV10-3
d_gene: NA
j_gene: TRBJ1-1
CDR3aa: CAISEPSKDGVVGNTEAFF
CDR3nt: TGTGCCATCAGTGAGCCTTCAAAGGATGGAGTAGTAGGGAACACTGAAGCTTTCTTT

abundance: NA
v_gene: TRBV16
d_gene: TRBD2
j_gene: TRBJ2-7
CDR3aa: CASSQLPGLAGKYEQYF
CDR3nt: TGTGCCAGCAGCCAACTCCCCGGACTAGCGGGAAAATACGAGCAGTACTTC

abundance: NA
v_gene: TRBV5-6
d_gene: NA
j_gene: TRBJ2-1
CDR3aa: CASSLAGGWDSYNEQFF
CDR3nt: TGTGCCAGCAGCTTGGCCGGGGGATGGGATTCCTACAATGAGCAGTTCTTC

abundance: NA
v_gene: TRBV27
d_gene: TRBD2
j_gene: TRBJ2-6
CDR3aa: CASRDPGLARSGANVLTF
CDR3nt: TGTGCCAGCAGAGACCCGGGACTAGCAAGGTCGGGGGCCAACGTCCTGACTTTC

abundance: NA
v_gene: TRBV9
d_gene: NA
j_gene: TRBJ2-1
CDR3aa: CASSVTSLRFSYNEQFF
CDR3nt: TGTGCCAGCAGCGTAACCTCCTTGCGGTTCTCCTACAATGAGCAGTTCTTC

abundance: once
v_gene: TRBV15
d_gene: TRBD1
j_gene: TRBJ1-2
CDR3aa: CATNGAGGGGYTF
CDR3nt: TGTGCCACCAATGGGGCAGGGGGCGGCGGCTACACCTTC

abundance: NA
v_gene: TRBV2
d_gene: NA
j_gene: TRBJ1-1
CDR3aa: CASSIREGTEAFF
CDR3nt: TGTGCCAGCAGTATCAGGGAGGGCACTGAAGCTTTCTTT

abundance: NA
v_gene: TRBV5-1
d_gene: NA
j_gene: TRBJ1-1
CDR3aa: CASSRLGGNTEAFF
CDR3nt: TGCGCCAGCAGCCGATTGGGGGGGAACACTGAAGCTTTCTTT

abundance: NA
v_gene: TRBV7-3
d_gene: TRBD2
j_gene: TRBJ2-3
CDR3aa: CASSSRTSGGATDTQYF
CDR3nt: TGTGCCAGCAGCTCCAGGACTAGCGGGGGGGCAACAGATACGCAGTATTTT

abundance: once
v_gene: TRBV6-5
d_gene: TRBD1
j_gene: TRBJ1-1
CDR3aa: CASRGTGSTEAFF
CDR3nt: TGTGCCAGCAGGGGGACAGGGAGCACTGAAGCTTTCTTT

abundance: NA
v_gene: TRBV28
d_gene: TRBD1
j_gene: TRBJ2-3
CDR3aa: CASWDSPTDTQYF
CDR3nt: TGTGCCAGCTGGGACAGCCCCACAGATACGCAGTATTTT

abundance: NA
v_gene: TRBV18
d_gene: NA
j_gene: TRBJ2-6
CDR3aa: CASSVFSGANVLTF
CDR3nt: TGTGCCAGCTCAGTATTCTCTGGGGCCAACGTCCTGACTTTC

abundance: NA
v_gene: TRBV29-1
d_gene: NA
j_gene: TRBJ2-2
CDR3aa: CSVERLGANTGELFF
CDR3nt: TGCAGCGTTGAAAGGCTCGGGGCGAACACCGGGGAGCTGTTTTTT

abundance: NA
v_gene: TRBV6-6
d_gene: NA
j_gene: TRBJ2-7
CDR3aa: CASGGLPNYEQYF
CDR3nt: TGTGCCAGCGGGGGACTTCCGAACTACGAGCAGTACTTC

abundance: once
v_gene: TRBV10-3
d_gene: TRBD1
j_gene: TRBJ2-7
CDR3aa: CAISESAGDRGAYEQYF
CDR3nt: TGTGCCATCAGTGAGTCGGCGGGGGACAGGGGTGCCTACGAGCAGTACTTC

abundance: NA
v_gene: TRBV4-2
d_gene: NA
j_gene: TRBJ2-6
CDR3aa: CASSQEVRGSGANVLTF
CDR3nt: TGTGCCAGCAGCCAAGAGGTTAGGGGGTCTGGGGCCAACGTCCTGACTTTC

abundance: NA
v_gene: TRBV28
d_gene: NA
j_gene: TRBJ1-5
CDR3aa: CASSFEPQPQHF
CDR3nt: TGTGCCAGCAGTTTCGAGCCTCAGCCCCAGCATTTT

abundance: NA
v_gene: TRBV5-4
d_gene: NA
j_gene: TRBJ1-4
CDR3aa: CASSLGVTQNEKLFF
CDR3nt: TGTGCCAGCAGCTTGGGAGTCACGCAAAATGAAAAACTGTTTTTT

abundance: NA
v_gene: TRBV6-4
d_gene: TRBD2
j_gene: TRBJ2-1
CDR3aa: CASSPRAGAGGKNEQFF
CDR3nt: TGTGCCAGCAGCCCCCGAGCCGGGGCGGGGGGTAAGAATGAGCAGTTCTTC

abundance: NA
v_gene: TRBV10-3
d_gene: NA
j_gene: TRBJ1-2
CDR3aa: CAIGGNYGYTF
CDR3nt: TGTGCCATAGGGGGTAACTATGGCTACACCTTC

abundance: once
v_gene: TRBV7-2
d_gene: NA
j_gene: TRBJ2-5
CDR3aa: CASSPGRAGQETQYF
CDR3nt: TGTGCCAGCAGCCCAGGGCGAGCGGGCCAAGAGACCCAGTACTTC

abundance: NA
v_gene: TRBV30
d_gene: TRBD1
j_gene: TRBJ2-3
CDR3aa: CAWSGRDRGFTDTQYF
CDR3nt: TGTGCCTGGAGTGGCAGGGACAGGGGCTTCACAGATACGCAGTATTTT

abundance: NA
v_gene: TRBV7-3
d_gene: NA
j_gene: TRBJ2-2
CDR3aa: CASSLTGSVTGELFF
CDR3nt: TGTGCCAGCAGCTTAACGGGCTCGGTCACCGGGGAGCTGTTTTTT

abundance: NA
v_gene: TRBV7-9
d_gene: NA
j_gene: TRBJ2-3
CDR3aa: CASSPRLGDRDTQYF
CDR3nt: TGTGCCAGCAGCCCTCGACTAGGGGACCGAGATACGCAGTATTTT

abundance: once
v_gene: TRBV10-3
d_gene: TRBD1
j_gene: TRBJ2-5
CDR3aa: CAIRAGTGYIVGETQYF
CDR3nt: TGTGCCATCAGGGCGGGGACAGGGTACATAGTGGGAGAGACCCAGTACTTC

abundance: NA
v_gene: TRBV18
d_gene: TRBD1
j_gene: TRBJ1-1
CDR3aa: CASSSGGGKNTEAFF
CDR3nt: TGTGCCAGCTCAAGTGGAGGGGGCAAGAACACTGAAGCTTTCTTT

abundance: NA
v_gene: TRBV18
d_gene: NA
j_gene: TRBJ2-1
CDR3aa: CASSPLTYNEQFF
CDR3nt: TGTGCCAGCTCACCACTGACTTACAATGAGCAGTTCTTC

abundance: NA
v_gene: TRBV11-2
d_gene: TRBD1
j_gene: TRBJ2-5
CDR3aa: CASSLGADRAQETQYF
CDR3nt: TGTGCCAGCAGCTTAGGGGCCGACAGGGCACAAGAGACCCAGTACTTC

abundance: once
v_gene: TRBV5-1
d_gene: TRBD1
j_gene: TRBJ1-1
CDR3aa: CASSLVRDRGLNTEAFF
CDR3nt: TGCGCCAGCAGCTTGGTCCGGGACAGGGGCTTGAACACTGAAGCTTTCTTT

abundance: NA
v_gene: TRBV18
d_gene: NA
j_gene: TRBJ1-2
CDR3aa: CASSPFPDKPNGYTF
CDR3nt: TGTGCCAGCTCACCATTTCCGGACAAGCCTAATGGCTACACCTTC